A selection of T cell receptor beta chains follows, all from one sample in a study of shared clonotypes between healthy human individuals. Sequencing used immunoSEQ multiplex PCR; TCRdb keeps in-frame clones, though not all of them. The sample holds about 2.3 million clones; 80% to 95% are singletons and the top ten take under 0.45%. Sequenced input: naive CD4+ T cells from PBMCs. Every receptor here comes from a young man in good health. Some clones in this sample may be carry-over from other donors' samples. Each CDR3 is given without its conserved first and last residue. The order of the fields is J gene, V gene, CDR3 protein.

TRBJ1-2 TRBV7-8 ASSLRLPLYGYT
TRBJ2-7 TRBV5-1 ASSSGTGHYEQY
TRBJ2-2 TRBV6-6 ASSFLDSANTGELF
TRBJ2-7 TRBV18 ASSPRDSAYEQY
TRBJ2-5 TRBV19 ASRMGLGGTQY
TRBJ2-1 TRBV5-1 ASSLGRTSSYNEQF
TRBJ1-2 TRBV19 ASSIAGYYGYT
TRBJ2-1 TRBV5-1 ASSHTSSPRGNEQF
TRBJ2-6 TRBV27 ASYSGTGANVLT
TRBJ2-7 TRBV5-1 ASSLYLLGGSLELVHEQY
TRBJ1-5 TRBV10-3 AADREGNQPQH
TRBJ2-6 TRBV2 ASYRALGSGANVLT
TRBJ2-7 TRBV18 ASSGTGGRDYSYEQY
TRBJ2-5 TRBV27 ASSLRPVDRDQY